One TCR beta chain is described in this entry. What it recognizes is unknown. The germline V gene encodes CDR1 PRHDT and CDR2 FYEKMQ (reference sequence). With V trimmed by 7 bases and J by 5 bases, 5 bases remained unmatched. The CDR3 has 14 residues. This entry comes from a study of cytomegalovirus exposure and HLA in healthy donors. General study results and limits: Sequencing artifact likely explains a cluster of highly shared sequence variants.

PCR employed 60 Vbeta and 13 Jbeta primers. Libraries were prepared by immunoSEQ multiplex PCR; TCRdb keeps only in-frame clonotypes and omits some of them. This table holds around 190,000 clones, about 77% found once. The receptor was isolated from a man in his sixties in good health and CMV-seronegative. The sample was PBMCs. V gene TRBV13 combines with J gene TRBJ2-1; 10 nucleotides align to TRBD2. The CDR3, as DNA: TGTGCCAGCACTCTTGGACTAGCGGACAATGAGCAGTTCTTC. This codes for CASTLGLADNEQFF.